This TCR beta chain originates from a study of radiation and T cells in renal cell carcinoma. Findings of the study overall: Without pretreatment biopsies, baseline tumor clonotype presence was undetermined. Top tumor clonotypes rose in blood 2 weeks post-radiation, then contracted.

The time point denotes: baseline pretreatment blood. The treatment here: 15 Gy SBRT to primary tumor, nephrectomy 4 weeks later. After SBRT, blood was collected at 2 and 4 weeks, plus baseline. The tumor was a clear cell renal cell carcinoma. In regard to this clone: The antigen remains undetermined.

Losses at the gene ends were 0 bases for V and 10 bases for J; bases not matched to a gene: 15. Germline CDR1 reads LGHNA; CDR2 reads YNFKEQ. The CDR3 has 19 amino acids. The assay was immunoSEQ multiplex PCR, and TCRdb's table has in-frame clones only and misses some. The table lists 90,000 to 95,000 clones, approximately 80% of them singletons. The sequenced sample was blood, obtained from a patient whose treatment included radiotherapy and nephrectomy. The TCR was taken from a man in his sixties with renal cell carcinoma. The chain is built from TRBV4-2 and TRBJ2-1; TRBD2 matches 13 bases. Here the CDR3 DNA reads TGTGCCAGCAGCCAAGATGGAAAATGGGGGACTAGCGGGGCCCTCGAGCAGTTCTTC. It encodes CASSQDGKWGTSGALEQFF.